The 17 T cell receptor beta chains below come from one sample, sequenced in a study of vaccination effects on CD4 cells after COVID-19. Data came from immunoSEQ multiplex PCR; TCRdb stores just in-frame clones and leaves some out. The sample includes more than 11,000 clones, roughly 72% of them seen just once. These receptors lack a known antigen. With the ViraFEST assay, the study expanded antigen-specific CD4+ T cells using viral peptide pools, then sequenced them. Isolation of CD4+ T cells took place after approximately 10 days of culture. Each person got two doses of an mRNA SARS-CoV-2 vaccine, BNT162b2 or mRNA-1273. Sequenced material: CD4+ T cells from PBMCs cultured with SARS-CoV-2 spike peptides, taken after COVID-19 vaccination. These receptors were taken from a human donor who received a COVID-19 vaccine.

The chain carries TRBV15 and TRBJ1-1; a possible D gene is TRBD1 (5 bases). Germline V gene sequence: CDR1 LNHNV, CDR2 YYDKDF (reference sequence). V was pared by 0 bases and J by 1 base, with 18 bases between. The CDR3 sequence is 18 residues long. CDR3 sequence reads: CATSREGKVRGKNTEAFF. For the CDR3, the DNA is TGTGCCACCAGCAGAGAAGGTAAGGTAAGGGGAAAGAACACTGAAGCTTTCTTT. The full variable domain, rest sourced from reference TRBV15 and TRBJ1-1, is DAMVIQNPRYQVTQFGKPVTLSCSQTLNHNVMYWYQQKSSQAPKLLFHYYDKDFNNEADTPDNFQSRRPNTSFCFLDIRSPGLGDTAMYLCATSREGKVRGKNTEAFFGQGTRLTVV.

The chain links TRBV6-5 to TRBJ1-1, with TRBD1 matching 7 bases. In germline, CDR1 is MNHEY, CDR2 SVGAGI. V was clipped by 5 bases and J by 2 bases; unmatched bases: 5. CDR3 length: 14 amino acids. The CDR3 sequence is CASSTGQINTEAFF. In DNA, the CDR3 is TGTGCCAGCAGTACGGGACAGATCAACACTGAAGCTTTCTTT.

This chain joins TRBV12-3 or TRBV12-4 and TRBJ2-5; TRBD2 matches 10 bases. J gave up 6 bases and V 3 bases, and 1 base lay outside the gene matches. This CDR3 is 13 amino acids long. The CDR3 reads CASSLGLAQTQYF. In DNA, the CDR3 is TGTGCCAGCAGTTTGGGACTAGCGCAGACCCAGTACTTC.

The genes are TRBV5-1 and TRBJ2-1; 7 bases match TRBD1. Trimming removed 5 bases from V and 0 bases from J; junction bases left unmatched: 8. The CDR3 is 16 residues long. The germline CDR1 and CDR2 sequences are SGHRS and YFSETQ. The DNA for the CDR3 is TGCGCCAGCAGTTCGACAGGGTTTCTCTCCTACAATGAGCAGTTCTTC. Translated: CASSSTGFLSYNEQFF.

The V call is TRBV4-3, the J call TRBJ1-2; D gene unclear. The CDR3 is made up of 14 amino acids. The V end lost 4 bases, the J end lost 0 bases, and 9 bases lay between the germline ends. Germline V gene data show CDR1 as LGHNA and CDR2 as YSLEER. The CDR3 spells CASSPGRPNYGYTF. The CDR3 DNA reads as TGCGCCAGCAGCCCAGGACGGCCTAACTATGGCTACACCTTC.

The chain couples TRBV28 to TRBJ2-5; 8 bases match TRBD2. Trimming at V came to 3 bases and at J to 4 bases, leaving 4 bases not matched to a gene. The germline V gene has CDR1 MDHEN and CDR2 SYDVKM. The CDR3 covers 14 residues. This CDR3 is CASSLLAGAETQYF. As DNA, the CDR3 is TGTGCCAGCAGTTTGCTAGCGGGTGCAGAGACCCAGTACTTC.

J is TRBJ2-2 and V is TRBV7-9; D perhaps matches TRBD2 (6 bases). Trimming removed 4 bases from V and 13 bases from J, with 10 bases in between. The CDR3 spans 11 residues. The germline CDR1 and CDR2 sequences are SEHNR and FQNEAQ (reference sequence). The CDR3, as DNA: TGTGCCAGCAGCTCTCAGGGAGGGCTGTTTTTT. It specifies CASSSQGGLFF. Using reference TRBV7-9 and TRBJ2-2 for the parts outside the CDR3, the full variable domain is DTGVSQNPRHKITKRGQNVTFRCDPISEHNRLYWYRQTLGQGPEFLTYFQNEAQLEKSRLLSDRFSAERPKGSFSTLEIQRTEQGDSAMYLCASSSQGGLFFGEGSRLTVL.

This chain uses TRBV30 with TRBJ2-2; 8 nucleotides align to TRBD2. This CDR3 has 15 residues. Germline CDR1 is GTSNPN and CDR2 is SVGIG (reference sequence). Trimming removed 0 bases from V and 6 bases from J; junction bases left unmatched: 6. As DNA, the CDR3 is TGTGCCTGGAGTGTCTCTAGCGGGTTCTCCGGGGAGCTGTTTTTT. This encodes CAWSVSSGFSGELFF.

By share, this clone counts as medium-sized. DNA for the CDR3: TGTGCCAGCAGCTTGCGAGGGTTGGGTGAAAAACTGTTTTTT. This sequence encodes CASSLRGLGEKLFF. The rearrangement joins TRBV5-6 to TRBJ1-4; D uncertain. Trimming shortened V by 1 base and J by 7 bases, and 11 bases separated the two germline ends. Germline V lookup: CDR1 SGHDT, CDR2 YYEEEE. CDR3 length: 14 amino acids.

V and J are TRBV12-2 and TRBJ2-7; the table's D call TRBD1 went unverified against the DNA. TRBV12-2 is annotated as a pseudogene. The CDR3 has 14 residues. CDR3 amino acids: CASRLARQGNEQYF. In DNA, the CDR3 is TGTGCAAGTCGCTTAGCGCGACAGGGGAACGAGCAGTACTTC.

This sequence joins TRBV6-5 and TRBJ1-1, with D possibly TRBD1 on 5 matching bases. This CDR3 spans 13 amino acids. The germline CDR1 and CDR2 sequences are MNHEY and SVGAGI. V lost 6 bases, J lost 1 base, and 9 bases lay in between. The chain's CDR3 is CASRIQENTEAFF. The CDR3 nucleotides are TGTGCCAGCAGAATACAGGAGAACACTGAAGCTTTCTTT.

By share of the sample, this clone is medium-sized. V and J are TRBV3-1 (or the pseudogene TRBV3-2) and TRBJ1-2; TRBD1 aligns across 7 bases. V dropped 4 bases and J dropped 7; count of bases not matched to a gene: 9. CDR1 and CDR2 from the germline V gene are LGHDT and YNNKEL (reference sequence). This CDR3 spans 14 amino acids. In nucleotides, the CDR3 is TGTGCCAGCAGCCCCACACAGGGGAGGGGTGGCTACACCTTC. Translation: CASSPTQGRGGYTF.

V gene TRBV2 combines with J gene TRBJ2-5; TRBD2 aligns across 7 bases. The V gene's germline CDR1 is SNHLY and CDR2 FYNNEI. V shed 5 bases and J 5 bases; nucleotides not matched to a gene: 11. The length of the CDR3 is 15 residues. The CDR3 loop is CASSYSGAPRETQYF. The CDR3 DNA reads as TGTGCCAGCAGTTACAGCGGGGCCCCCCGGGAGACCCAGTACTTC.

V and J are TRBV7-2 and TRBJ2-6; the D is unclear. Trimming left V 5 bases short and J 0 bases short, with 11 bases between. Germline CDR1 is SGHTA and CDR2 is FQGNSA. The CDR3 spans 16 residues. The DNA for the CDR3 is TGTGCCAGCAGCCCCTACCCCTCCTCTGGGGCCAACGTCCTGACTTTC. It specifies CASSPYPSSGANVLTF.

The gene calls are TRBV19 and TRBJ1-2; D uncertain. Trimming cost V 4 bases and J 10 bases, with 19 bases left between them. CDR3 size: 14 residues. CDR1 and CDR2 from the germline V gene are LNHDA and SQIVND (reference sequence). The CDR3 DNA sequence: TGTGCCAGTAGTAGGAGAGACCATCACGGACTCTACACCTTC. Protein product: CASSRRDHHGLYTF.

Within the sample, this clone is medium-sized. V is TRBV7-3 and J is TRBJ2-5, with 8 bases lining up with TRBD1. This CDR3 contains 14 residues. Germline V CDR1 and CDR2: SGHTA, FQGTGA. The junction had 8 bases not matched to a gene; V was cut back by 5 bases and J by 6 bases. The CDR3 nucleotides read TGTGCCAGCAGCCCGACAGGGGTCGGGAAGACCCAGTACTTC. It specifies CASSPTGVGKTQYF.

This sequence joins TRBV20-1 and TRBJ2-7; 8 bases are shared with TRBD2. This CDR3 has 15 residues. Looked up from germline, CDR1 is DFQATT and CDR2 is SNEGSKA (reference sequence). V gave up 3 bases and J gave up 7 bases; unmatched junction bases: 14. The CDR3 DNA sequence: TGCAGTGCTAGTGATGCGGCGGGAGGCCCCCTGGAGCAGTACTTC. Its translation: CSASDAAGGPLEQYF.